This section outlines one T cell receptor beta chain sequence together with its context. The target antigen is unknown. The CDR3 totals 17 residues. V gave up 3 bases and J gave up 6 bases, with 18 bases separating them. CDR1 and CDR2 from the germline V gene are SGHTA and FQGNSA. These data belong to a study of CD8+CD57+ T cells in acquired aplastic anemia. In the study overall: On average, sorted CD4+ and CD8+ cells gave approximately 3.5 ug of DNA. Read counts for CD4+ cells (from healthy donors) averaged about 11 million.

General study points: Researchers reported that CD8+ Simpson's diversity was not significantly different in patients versus controls. Patients and controls shared under 30 CD8+ CDR3 sequences, highly expressed in patients.

Genomic DNA served as template for TCR beta VDJ and CDR3 profiling. TCRdb used MiXCR to reprocess the reads, holding one entry per CDR3 protein. The sample lists around 400,000 distinct CDR3 sequences, 65% to 75% occurring once. The chain links TRBV7-2 to TRBJ1-6; the D is unclear. This sequence originates from a human donor in good health, serving as a control. The specimen was sorted CD4+, CD8+, or CD8+CD57+ T cells (not recorded which) from PBMCs. The CDR3 sequence is CASSFPVQYLRNSPLHF. The CDR3 DNA reads TGTGCCAGCAGCTTTCCGGTACAGTACCTTCGTAATTCACCCCTCCACTTT.